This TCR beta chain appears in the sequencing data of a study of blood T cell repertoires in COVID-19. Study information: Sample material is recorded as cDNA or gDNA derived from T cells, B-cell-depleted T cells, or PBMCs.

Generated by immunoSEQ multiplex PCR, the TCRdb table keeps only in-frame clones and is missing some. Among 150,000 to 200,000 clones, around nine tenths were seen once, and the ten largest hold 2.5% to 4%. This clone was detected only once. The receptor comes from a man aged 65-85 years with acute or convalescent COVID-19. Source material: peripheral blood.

CDR3 nucleotides: TGTGCCAGCTCAGAAACCGGGACAGCCAATAATTCACCCCTCCACTTT. Its protein product is CASSETGTANNSPLHF. The V and J genes are TRBV18 and TRBJ1-6, with 7 bases identical to TRBD1. Germline CDR1 and CDR2: KGHSH and LQKENI. The CDR3 loop spans 16 amino acids. Trimming took 5 bases from V and 5 from J; bases not matched to a gene: 9. Complete variable domain (other parts from reference TRBV18 and TRBJ1-6): NAGVMQNPRHLVRRRGQEARLRCSPMKGHSHVYWYRQLPEEGLKFMVYLQKENIIDESGMPKERFSAEFPKEGPSILRIQQVVRGDSAAYFCASSETGTANNSPLHFGNGTRLTVT.